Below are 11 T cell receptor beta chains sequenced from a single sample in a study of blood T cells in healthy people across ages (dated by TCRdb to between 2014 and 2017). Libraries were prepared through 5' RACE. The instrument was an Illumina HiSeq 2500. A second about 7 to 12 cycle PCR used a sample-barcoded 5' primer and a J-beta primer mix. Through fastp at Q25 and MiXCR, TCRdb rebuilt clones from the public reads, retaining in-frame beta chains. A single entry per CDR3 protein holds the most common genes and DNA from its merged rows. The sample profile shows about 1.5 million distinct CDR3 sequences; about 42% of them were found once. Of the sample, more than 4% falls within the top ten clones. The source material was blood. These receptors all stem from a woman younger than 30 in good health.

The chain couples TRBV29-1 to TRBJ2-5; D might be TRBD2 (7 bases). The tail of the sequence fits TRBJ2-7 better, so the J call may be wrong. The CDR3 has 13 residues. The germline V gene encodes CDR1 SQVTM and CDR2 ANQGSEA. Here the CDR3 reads CSAPGAGAHEQYF. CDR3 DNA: TGCAGCGCCCCGGGGGCGGGGGCACACGAGCAGTACTTC.

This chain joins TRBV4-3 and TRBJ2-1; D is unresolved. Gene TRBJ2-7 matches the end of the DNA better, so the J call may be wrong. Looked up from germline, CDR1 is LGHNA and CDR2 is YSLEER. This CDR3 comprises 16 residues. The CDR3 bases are TGCGCCAGCAGCCAGCTACTGATTAGCTCCTACAATGAGCAGTACTTC. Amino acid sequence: CASSQLLISSYNEQYF.

CDR3 region: CASSLDWGRSTEAFF. The DNA of the CDR3 is TGTGCCAGCAGCTTAGACTGGGGCCGCAGCACTGAAGCTTTCTTT. V usage is TRBV7-2 and J usage is TRBJ1-1; tentative D call: TRBD1 (5 bases). Germline CDR1 reads SGHTA; CDR2 reads FQGNSA. The V and J ends lost 1 base and 4 bases respectively, with 13 bases between them. This CDR3 has 15 residues.

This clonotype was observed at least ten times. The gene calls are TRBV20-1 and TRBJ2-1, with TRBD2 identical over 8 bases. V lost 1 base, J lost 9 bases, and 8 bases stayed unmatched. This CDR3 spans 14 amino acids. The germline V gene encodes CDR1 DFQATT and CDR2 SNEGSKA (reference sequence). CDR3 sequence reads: CSARVLAGGGEQFF. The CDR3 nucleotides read TGCAGTGCTAGAGTGCTCGCGGGGGGCGGTGAGCAGTTCTTC.

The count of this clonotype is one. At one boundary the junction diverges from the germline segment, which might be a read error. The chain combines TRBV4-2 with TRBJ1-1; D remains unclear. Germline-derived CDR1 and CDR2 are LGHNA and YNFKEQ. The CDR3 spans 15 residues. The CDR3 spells CASCQERLGNTEAFF. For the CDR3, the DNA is TGTGCCAGCTGCCAAGAGAGGTTGGGGAACACTGAAGCTTTCTTT.

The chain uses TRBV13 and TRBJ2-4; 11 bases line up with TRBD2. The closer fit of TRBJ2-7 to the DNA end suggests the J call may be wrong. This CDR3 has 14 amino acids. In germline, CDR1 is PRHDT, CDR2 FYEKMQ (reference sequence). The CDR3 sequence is CASSYSGRAGEQYF. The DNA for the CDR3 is TGTGCCAGCAGTTATAGCGGGAGGGCCGGCGAGCAGTACTTC.

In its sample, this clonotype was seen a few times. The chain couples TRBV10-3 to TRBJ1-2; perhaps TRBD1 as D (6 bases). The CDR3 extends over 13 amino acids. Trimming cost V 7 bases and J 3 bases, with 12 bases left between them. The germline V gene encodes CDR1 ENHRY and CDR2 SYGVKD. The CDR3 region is CAIKGGEDYGYTF. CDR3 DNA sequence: TGTGCCATCAAGGGGGGGGAGGACTATGGCTACACCTTC.

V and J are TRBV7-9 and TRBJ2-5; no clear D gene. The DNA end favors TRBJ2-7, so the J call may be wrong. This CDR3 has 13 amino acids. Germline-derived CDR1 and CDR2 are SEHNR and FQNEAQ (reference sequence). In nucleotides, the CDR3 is TGTGCCAGCAGCCCTCCGTGGACCTACGAGCAGTACTTC. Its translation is CASSPPWTYEQYF.

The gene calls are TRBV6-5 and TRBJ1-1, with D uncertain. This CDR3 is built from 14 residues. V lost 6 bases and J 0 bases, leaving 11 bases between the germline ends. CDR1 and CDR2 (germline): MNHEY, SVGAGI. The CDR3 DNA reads TGTGCCAGCAGAATGTGGGCGATGAACACTGAAGCTTTCTTT. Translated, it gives CASRMWAMNTEAFF.

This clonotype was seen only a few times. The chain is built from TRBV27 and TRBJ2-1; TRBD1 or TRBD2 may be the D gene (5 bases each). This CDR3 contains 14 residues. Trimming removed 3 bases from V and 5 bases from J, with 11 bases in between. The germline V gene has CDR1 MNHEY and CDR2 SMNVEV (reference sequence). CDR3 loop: CASSLRGPHNEQFF. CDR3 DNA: TGTGCCAGCAGTTTGAGGGGACCGCACAATGAGCAGTTCTTC.

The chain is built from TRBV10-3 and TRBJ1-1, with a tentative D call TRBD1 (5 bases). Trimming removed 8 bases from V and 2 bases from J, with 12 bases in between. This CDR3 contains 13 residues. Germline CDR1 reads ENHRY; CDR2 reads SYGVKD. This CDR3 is CAIGGQVNTEAFF. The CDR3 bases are TGTGCCATCGGAGGACAAGTTAACACTGAAGCTTTCTTT.